These 3 T cell receptor beta chains were all obtained from the same sample, sequenced in a study of response to subunit inactivated influenza vaccine. Each CDR3 protein gets one entry after TCRdb re-called the RT-PCR reads with MiXCR. In the table there are 650,000 to 800,000 distinct CDR3 sequences, approximately 14% of which are singletons. The sample consisted of PBMCs from blood, taken approximately 15 days before vaccination. These receptors originate from a man between 45 and 60 years old who received an inactivated influenza vaccine.

This clonotype turned up a few times. V usage is TRBV28 and J usage is TRBJ2-7; possibly TRBD1 or TRBD2 for D (6 bases each). CDR1 is MDHEN and CDR2 is SYDVKM in the germline V gene. V gave up 8 bases and J gave up 2 bases, with 16 bases separating them. CDR3 length: 14 residues. This CDR3 reads CASGVGGPTYEQYF. The CDR3 DNA reads TGTGCCAGCGGCGTGGGGGGCCCTACCTACGAGCAGTACTTC.

This clonotype was seen only a few times. The chain is built from TRBV6-5 and TRBJ2-5; no firm D call. Trimming removed 3 bases from V and 4 bases from J, with 12 bases in between. Germline lookup yields CDR1 MNHEY and CDR2 SVGAGI. CDR3 size: 14 residues. The CDR3 nucleotides read TGTGCCAGCAGTTATCCGGGCCTCGGAGAGACCCAGTACTTC. This encodes CASSYPGLGETQYF.

The rearrangement links TRBV6-2 or TRBV6-3 to TRBJ2-1, with D perhaps TRBD2 (6 bases). Trimming cost V 6 bases and J 2 bases, with 11 bases left between them. The CDR3 is made up of 14 amino acids. CDR1 and CDR2 from the germline V gene are MNHEY and SVGEGT. The CDR3 nucleotides are TGTGCCAGCAGCCACCGACTAGCCTACAATGAGCAGTTCTTC. This encodes CASSHRLAYNEQFF.